These 15 T cell receptor beta chains came from one sample sequenced in a study of blood T cells in healthy people across ages. The authors ran a second PCR of roughly 6 to 12 cycles using a sample-barcoded 5' primer and a J-beta primer mix. TCRdb passed the 5' RACE reads through MiXCR, listing each CDR3 protein once. The sample comprises 2 million or so distinct CDR3 sequences, around 48% of which are singletons, and approximately 2.1% rests with the top ten. Material: blood. The receptors originated from a woman between 35 and 50 years old in good health.

This chain connects TRBV18 to TRBJ2-1; no clear D gene. Germline CDR1 is KGHSH and CDR2 is LQKENI. This CDR3 spans 16 amino acids. V lost 0 bases and J lost 8, with 17 bases in between. The CDR3 DNA sequence: TGTGCCAGCTCACCACCTCCGAGGTTCCCCCACCATGAGCAGTTCTTC. Translated, it gives CASSPPPRFPHHEQFF. The full variable domain, rest sourced from reference TRBV18 and TRBJ2-1, is NAGVMQNPRHLVRRRGQEARLRCSPMKGHSHVYWYRQLPEEGLKFMVYLQKENIIDESGMPKERFSAEFPKEGPSILRIQQVVRGDSAAYFCASSPPPRFPHHEQFFGPGTRLTVL.

V usage is TRBV13 and J usage is TRBJ1-4; D may be TRBD1 (5 bases). V was trimmed by 0 bases and J by 0 bases, leaving 11 bases between them. The CDR3 has 17 residues. Germline-derived CDR1 and CDR2 are PRHDT and FYEKMQ (reference sequence). The DNA for the CDR3 is TGTGCCAGCAGCTTAGGAGACAGCCTTGCAACTAATGAAAAACTGTTTTTT. Translating gives CASSLGDSLATNEKLFF.

This clonotype was observed a handful of times. The chain employs TRBV7-8 and TRBJ2-7, with no clear D. CDR1 and CDR2 from the germline V gene are SGHVS and FQNEAQ. This CDR3 is 14 amino acids long. V was cut by 2 bases and J by 0 bases, with 8 bases left in between. Written as DNA, the CDR3 is TGTGCCAGCAGCTTAACGACATACTCCTACGAGCAGTACTTC. Translated, it gives CASSLTTYSYEQYF.

V and J are TRBV2 and TRBJ2-4; possibly TRBD2 for D (6 bases). V was shortened by 4 bases and J by 2 bases, with 9 bases between the two germline ends. CDR1 SNHLY and CDR2 FYNNEI come from the germline V gene. The CDR3 length is 14 residues. CDR3 in amino acids: CASSVGGSKNIQYF. Here the CDR3 DNA reads TGTGCCAGCAGTGTCGGGGGATCCAAAAACATTCAGTACTTC.

J is TRBJ1-4 and V is TRBV28; D is possibly TRBD1 (5 bases). V shed 1 base and J shed 13 bases, with 16 bases lying between them. The CDR3 runs to 14 residues. Per the germline V gene, CDR1 is MDHEN and CDR2 is SYDVKM. The CDR3 is CASSLSGAHRLLFF. The CDR3 bases are TGTGCCAGCAGTTTATCCGGGGCCCACCGACTACTGTTTTTT.

This clonotype was counted a single time. The V gene is TRBV24-1, the J gene TRBJ2-1, with TRBD2 matching over 11 bases. Germline V gives CDR1 KGHDR, CDR2 SFDVKD. The CDR3 sequence is 16 residues long. The J segment lost 9 bases and the V segment lost 0 bases, leaving 6 bases of the junction unmatched. CDR3 amino acids: CATSDLLAGGLLEQFF. The CDR3 DNA is TGTGCCACCAGTGATTTGCTAGCGGGGGGCCTTCTTGAGCAGTTCTTC.

This CDR3 reads CASSPPGVVEAFF. In DNA form, the CDR3 reads TGTGCCAGCAGCCCACCCGGGGTAGTTGAAGCTTTCTTT. The rearrangement uses TRBV7-8 and TRBJ1-1, with D hard to call. V lost 5 bases to trimming and J lost 7 bases, with 14 bases between them. The CDR3 length is 13 residues. Germline CDR1 reads SGHVS; CDR2 reads FQNEAQ. Full variable domain (remainder filled in from reference TRBV7-8 and TRBJ1-1): GAGVSQSPRYKVAKRGQDVALRCDPISGHVSLFWYQQALGQGPEFLTYFQNEAQLDKSGLPSDRFFAERPEGSVSTLKIQRTQQEDSAVYLCASSPPGVVEAFFGQGTRLTVV.

The chain recombines TRBV11-2 with TRBJ2-7; D is undetermined. Germline V gene data show CDR1 as SGHAT and CDR2 as FQNNGV. V was trimmed by 1 base and J by 2 bases, leaving 9 bases between them. The CDR3 consists of 14 residues. CDR3 in DNA: TGTGCCAGCAGCTTAGTTGTGGTCCCCTACGAGCAGTACTTC. It translates to CASSLVVVPYEQYF.

The chain couples TRBV29-1 to TRBJ1-1, with 10 positions matching TRBD1. The CDR3 totals 16 residues. Germline lookup yields CDR1 SQVTM and CDR2 ANQGSEA. V lost 5 bases and J lost 3; bases outside the gene matches: 12. The CDR3 coding sequence is TGCAGCGTTTTGAGGGGGGACAGGGGTTACTACACTGAAGCTTTCTTT. Translated: CSVLRGDRGYYTEAFF.

This clonotype turned up a few times. This sequence joins TRBV7-9 and TRBJ2-3; D is uncertain. Trimming took 5 bases from V and 0 from J, leaving 9 bases between them. The CDR3 has 14 amino acids. CDR1 and CDR2 from the germline V gene are SEHNR and FQNEAQ (reference sequence). CDR3: CASSAEDSTDTQYF. In DNA form, the CDR3 reads TGTGCCAGCAGCGCGGAAGACAGCACAGATACGCAGTATTTT.

Only one count was recorded for this clonotype. Germline and junction disagree at one end, which may indicate a read error. The chain is built from TRBV27 and TRBJ2-1, with a possible D match to TRBD2 (6 bases). The CDR3 consists of 13 residues. CDR1 and CDR2 (germline): MNHEY, SMNVEV (reference sequence). CDR3 nucleotide sequence: TGTGCCAGCAGTTTGCCGGGGGAAGGTGAGCAGTTCTTT. It yields the protein CASSLPGEGEQFF.

The rearrangement links TRBV20-1 to TRBJ2-1, with TRBD2 identical over 9 bases. The CDR3 sequence is 14 residues long. Germline-derived CDR1 and CDR2 are DFQATT and SNEGSKA (reference sequence). J lost 10 bases, V lost 2 bases, and 9 bases had no gene match. The CDR3, as DNA: TGCAGTGCTAGACTGGGCGGGGGGGCCTGGGAGCAGTTCTTC. Protein sequence: CSARLGGGAWEQFF.

The chain recombines TRBV12-3 or TRBV12-4 with TRBJ2-4, with D perhaps matching TRBD2 (6 bases). The CDR3 is 14 residues long. V gave up 0 bases and J gave up 7 bases, with 10 bases separating them. In nucleotides, the CDR3 is TGTGCCAGCAGTTTAGCGCCACGGGAGAACATTCAGTACTTC. It yields the protein CASSLAPRENIQYF.

The rearrangement uses TRBV7-9 and TRBJ2-4, with TRBD1 as a possible D gene (6 bases). The CDR3 covers 15 residues. Germline V CDR1 and CDR2: SEHNR, FQNEAQ (reference sequence). Trimming removed 4 bases at V and 6 bases at J, with 16 bases between. The CDR3 bases are TGTGCCAGCAGCTCAGGACAGCCAGGGCGAAACATTCAGTACTTC. Its translation is CASSSGQPGRNIQYF.

V usage is TRBV20-1 and J usage is TRBJ1-2; 9 bases fit TRBD1. The CDR3 is 11 residues long. The germline V gene has CDR1 DFQATT and CDR2 SNEGSKA (reference sequence). After removal of 5 bases from V and 8 bases from J, the junction contained 3 bases not matched to a gene. Here the CDR3 reads CSAWDRVGYTF. Here the CDR3 DNA reads TGCAGTGCTTGGGACAGGGTGGGCTACACCTTC.